The clone carrying this TCR beta chain was detected only a few times. Its antigen is undetermined. The CDR3 spans 13 residues. Trimming took 8 bases from V and 3 from J, leaving 13 bases between them. Looked up from germline, CDR1 is SEHNR and CDR2 is FQNEAQ (reference sequence). Described treatment: 10-day PBMC culture with coronavirus spike peptide pools or control peptides (ViraFEST assay). ViraFEST enlarged antigen-specific T cell populations with peptide pools and afterwards sequenced TCRs. Sequencing of the DNA from cultured CD4+ T cells was carried out with the Oncomine TCR Beta short-read assay. In TCRdb, the PCR reads were re-called with MiXCR into one record per CDR3 protein. Of about 12,000 distinct CDR3 sequences in the sample, about 31% were seen once. These data are taken from a study of vaccination and CD4 T cells after COVID-19. Study background: In culture, cells were exposed to overlapping spike peptides from SARS-CoV-2, HCoV-NL63, HCoV-OC43 and HCoV-229E.

Specimen: cultured CD4+ T cells from blood. This clonotype originated in a human donor with COVID-19. V is TRBV7-9 and J is TRBJ1-1; a weak D match, TRBD1 (6 bases). For the CDR3, the DNA is TGTGCCAGCCTGGGGGGCAGGGACACTGAAGCTTTCTTT. Translating gives CASLGGRDTEAFF.